Below, 10 T cell receptor beta chains from the same sample are listed, as sequenced in a study of T-cell memory formation after mild COVID-19 (dated by TCRdb to the early 2020s). Libraries were constructed by 5' RACE. Sequenced on an Illumina NovaSeq 6000. The raw public reads went through TCRdb reprocessing: fastp at Q25, MiXCR clone calling, in-frame beta chains kept. All rows with the same CDR3 protein become a single entry with the most common DNA and genes. For this sample the table gives some 150,000 distinct CDR3 sequences, of which more than 13% were detected only once. The ten largest clones add up to under 30% of the sample. The specimen was PBMCs or a T cell subset sorted from them (not recorded which). These TCRs come from an adult woman who had mild COVID-19 (a few samples of this study predate the infection). The sample titles of this study are shuffled in the database, so cell type and time point are left out; the donor was told from shared clones.

The chain joins TRBV13 to TRBJ2-7; D uncertain. With 2 bases removed from V and 5 bases from J, the gap between germline ends came to 13 bases. The CDR3 consists of 14 residues. Germline V lookup: CDR1 PRHDT, CDR2 FYEKMQ (reference sequence). The CDR3 bases are TGTGCCAGCAGCTTACTAGTCGCGAGCCACGAGCAGTACTTC. Its protein product is CASSLLVASHEQYF.

This clonotype was counted only a few times. V gene TRBV6-2 or TRBV6-3 combines with J gene TRBJ2-1; D uncertain. The V end was cut by 2 bases, the J end by 8 bases, with 13 bases between. The germline V gene has CDR1 MNHEY and CDR2 SVGEGT. This CDR3 spans 14 amino acids. CDR3 in amino acids: CASSYDEWLYEQFF. CDR3 nucleotide sequence: TGTGCCAGCAGTTACGATGAATGGCTTTATGAGCAGTTCTTC.

This clonotype was observed a handful of times. V is TRBV12-3 or TRBV12-4 and J is TRBJ1-1; D is unresolved. V dropped 3 bases and J dropped 4 bases, with 12 bases sitting between them. This CDR3 spans 14 amino acids. CDR3 residues: CASSFTSGFTEAFF. CDR3 bases: TGTGCCAGCAGTTTTACATCGGGGTTCACTGAAGCTTTCTTT.

About this clonotype: This may be a read error: a much more frequent sequence differs by one nucleotide. This chain connects TRBV7-3 to TRBJ1-2; D is unresolved. Germline V gene sequence: CDR1 SGHTA, CDR2 FQGTGA. This CDR3 contains 11 residues. In DNA form, the CDR3 reads TGTGACAGCAGCTTAAACTATGGCTACACCTTC. It yields the protein CDSSLNYGYTF.

V gene TRBV7-2 combines with J gene TRBJ2-7, with 9 bases identical to TRBD2. CDR3 length equals 15 residues. V was clipped by 2 bases and J by 2 bases; unmatched bases: 4. Germline CDR1 is SGHTA and CDR2 is FQGNSA. DNA for the CDR3: TGTGCCAGCAGCTTAAGGCCTAGCGGGACCTACGAGCAGTACTTC. It is translated as CASSLRPSGTYEQYF.

This clonotype turned up a few times. J is TRBJ2-1 and V is TRBV3-1; D is ambiguous. This CDR3 comprises 14 residues. Germline V lookup: CDR1 LGHDT, CDR2 YNNKEL (reference sequence). The V gene lost 5 bases and the J gene lost 4 bases, with 12 bases spanning the gap. CDR3 residues: CASSGVPPYNEQFF. CDR3 DNA sequence: TGTGCCAGCAGCGGGGTCCCTCCTTACAATGAGCAGTTCTTC.

This rearrangement joins TRBV4-1 to TRBJ1-5; 8 bases are a match to TRBD1. Germline V lookup: CDR1 MGHRA, CDR2 YSYEKL. V lost 6 bases and J lost 4; bases outside the gene matches: 8. This CDR3 is built from 15 residues. The CDR3 sequence: CASSLTTGVNQPQHF. Here the CDR3 DNA reads TGCGCCAGCAGTCTAACGACAGGGGTAAATCAGCCCCAGCATTTT.

This clonotype was recorded many times. The chain links TRBV5-4 to TRBJ2-1; a weak D match, TRBD2 (6 bases). CDR3 length equals 14 residues. Trimming shortened V by 4 bases and J by 6 bases, and 14 bases separated the two germline ends. Germline assignment: CDR1 SGHNT and CDR2 YYREEE (reference sequence). The CDR3 spells CASSPGRDFNEQFF. The CDR3, as DNA: TGTGCCAGCAGCCCCGGACGGGACTTCAATGAGCAGTTCTTC.

This clonotype was found a few times. J is TRBJ1-2 and V is TRBV20-1; D not certain. V was trimmed by 6 bases and J by 4 bases, leaving 18 bases between them. The CDR3 is made up of 14 amino acids. Germline CDR1 reads DFQATT; CDR2 reads SNEGSKA (reference sequence). CDR3 in DNA: TGCAGTGCCTCCACCGGCAGGAGCGCCTATGGCTACACCTTC. This translates into CSASTGRSAYGYTF.

This chain joins TRBV7-6 and TRBJ2-7, with 10 bases that match TRBD1. The junction had 4 bases not matched to a gene; V was cut back by 5 bases and J by 0 bases. The length of the CDR3 is 15 residues. Germline V gene sequence: CDR1 SGHVS, CDR2 FNYEAQ. Here the CDR3 DNA reads TGTGCCAGCAGCCGAGACAGGGGGCTCTCCTACGAGCAGTACTTC. Translating it yields CASSRDRGLSYEQYF. Looking up the rest from reference TRBV7-6 and TRBJ2-7 gives the full variable domain: GAGVSQSPRYKVTKRGQDVALRCDPISGHVSLYWYRQALGQGPEFLTYFNYEAQQDKSGLPNDRFSAERPEGSISTLTIQRTEQRDSAMYRCASSRDRGLSYEQYFGPGTRLTVT.